These T cell receptor beta chains were read from a single sample in a study of vaccination effects on CD4 cells after COVID-19. Their specific antigens are unknown. Method: immunoSEQ multiplex PCR; TCRdb's copy keeps in-frame clones and lacks some. Of approximately 74,000 clones listed, 65% to 85% are singletons. The specimen comprised CD4+ T cells from PBMCs cultured with HCoV-NL63 spike peptides, sampled before COVID-19 vaccination. These receptor sequences come from a human donor who received a COVID-19 vaccine. Each CDR3 is given with its conserved first and last residue. A D gene is named only where the DNA matches it firmly. A clone size is listed for some rows: how often the clone was seen (once, few, many), or a class if it is expanded.

size | D | J | V | DNA | CDR3
. | TRBD1 | TRBJ1-1 | TRBV18 | TGTGCCAGCTCACCACTAGGGACAGATACAAACACTGAAGCTTTCTTT | CASSPLGTDTNTEAFF
. | TRBD1 | TRBJ1-1 | TRBV18 | TGTGCCAGCTCATCAATACAGGGGTCAGACACTGAAGCTTTCTTT | CASSSIQGSDTEAFF
. | . | TRBJ1-4 | TRBV5-1 | TGCGCCAGCAGCCCTGGGGGGACACAGAATGAAAAACTGTTTTTT | CASSPGGTQNEKLFF
. | . | TRBJ2-4 | TRBV5-8 | TGTGCCAGCAGCTTGGGCAAGGCGGGCTTGGACATTCAGTACTTC | CASSLGKAGLDIQYF
. | . | TRBJ2-1 | TRBV28 | TGTGCCAGCGGGGTCTCCTACAATGAGCAGTTCTTC | CASGVSYNEQFF
once | TRBD1 | TRBJ2-2 | TRBV4-1 | TGCGCCACCCAGTCCTGGACAGGGGTTAGCACCGGGGAGCTGTTTTTT | CATQSWTGVSTGELFF
few | . | TRBJ1-1 | TRBV24-1 | TGTGCCACCAGTGATCGGGGGGGCAGCTCTGAAGCTTTCTTT | CATSDRGGSSEAFF
once | TRBD2 | TRBJ2-5 | TRBV6-2/TRBV6-3 | TGTGCCAGCAGTACCGGGACTAGGATTTCAGAGACCCAGTACTTC | CASSTGTRISETQYF
. | . | TRBJ2-1 | TRBV7-3 | TGTGCCAGCAGCTCGCCCAGCGGAGGTTACAATGAGCAGTTCTTC | CASSSPSGGYNEQFF
once | TRBD1 | TRBJ1-4 | TRBV29-1 | TGCAGCGTCGGGGACAGGGACTTTGAAAAACTGTTTTTT | CSVGDRDFEKLFF
. | TRBD2 | TRBJ2-3 | TRBV30 | TGTGCCTCCAGCGGGGGTGTTTTAGTAGATACGCAGTATTTT | CASSGGVLVDTQYF
. | . | TRBJ1-2 | TRBV6-1 | TGTGCCAGCAGTGAATCGTACAAAGGGGCCTATGGCTACACCTTC | CASSESYKGAYGYTF
. | . | TRBJ2-5 | TRBV5-1 | TGCGCCAGCAGCTTAGCACCGGGGAGCCAAGAGACCCAGTACTTC | CASSLAPGSQETQYF
. | . | TRBJ1-4 | TRBV30 | TGTGCCGGATGGTCCAGGGGAGATCTTCATGAAAAACTGTTTTTT | CAGWSRGDLHEKLFF
. | TRBD2 | TRBJ2-1 | TRBV19 | TGTGCCAGTAGTAAGGATGGGAGGGTGGCAGCGTACAATGAGCAGTTCTTC | CASSKDGRVAAYNEQFF
. | . | TRBJ1-6 | TRBV25-1 | TGTGCCAGCAGTGAGGGAACCCATAATTCACCCCTCCACTTT | CASSEGTHNSPLHF
few | TRBD1 | TRBJ1-2 | TRBV5-5 | TGTGCCAGCAGCCCCCGGGACAGGGGCGGCTACACCTTC | CASSPRDRGGYTF
few | . | TRBJ1-2 | TRBV6-2/TRBV6-3 | TGTGCCAGCAGTTTTAATGCGGTTCTTGGCTACACCTTC | CASSFNAVLGYTF
. | . | TRBJ2-5 | TRBV5-1 | TGCGCCAGCAGCTTGGATGGGACTGCGAGGCTAGGTGGGACCCAGTACTTC | CASSLDGTARLGGTQYF
. | TRBD1 | TRBJ2-5 | TRBV18 | TGTGCCAGCTCAGTGGGACAGGGACAAGAGACCCAGTACTTC | CASSVGQGQETQYF
. | TRBD1 | TRBJ1-5 | TRBV19 | TGTGCCAGTAGTGAAGGGACAGGGCACTACAATCAGCCCCAGCATTTT | CASSEGTGHYNQPQHF
. | . | TRBJ1-1 | TRBV5-1 | TGCGCCAGCAGCTTCGGGTATGATGGGCGACCGAACACTGAAGCTTTCTTT | CASSFGYDGRPNTEAFF
. | TRBD1 | TRBJ1-5 | TRBV27 | TGTGCCAGCTCCCGACAGGGGAGGAACGATCAGCCCCAGCATTTT | CASSRQGRNDQPQHF
few | . | TRBJ1-2 | TRBV6-5 | TGTGCCAGCAGTTATAGGACAGAGGGCTATGGCTACACCTTC | CASSYRTEGYGYTF
. | . | TRBJ2-1 | TRBV7-2 | TGTGCCAGCAGCTCGGACGTAAGCTCCTACAATGAGCAGTTCTTC | CASSSDVSSYNEQFF
. | . | TRBJ1-6 | TRBV7-2 | TGTGCCAGCAGCTCTGGACAGACGGGTTCACCCCTCCACTTT | CASSSGQTGSPLHF
. | . | TRBJ2-5 | TRBV30 | TGTGCCTGGAGGGGGGCCGGTGGCGGAGAGACCCAGTACTTC | CAWRGAGGGETQYF
once | . | TRBJ1-5 | TRBV7-2 | TGTGCCAGCAGCGGCGGGATCAGCTTTAATCAGCCCCAGCATTTT | CASSGGISFNQPQHF
once | . | TRBJ2-5 | TRBV5-1 | TGCGCCAGCAGCTTTTTGGAAGGGGATGAGACCCAGTACTTC | CASSFLEGDETQYF
. | TRBD1 | TRBJ2-5 | TRBV7-3 | TGTGCCAGCAGCTTTGGTGGGACAGGGGAGACCCAGTACTTC | CASSFGGTGETQYF
. | TRBD1 | TRBJ1-2 | TRBV24-1 | TGTGCCACCAGAGGGACAGGGGCATCTGGCTACACCTTC | CATRGTGASGYTF
few | . | TRBJ1-4 | TRBV6-5 | TGTGCCAGCAGTTACAGGGAGAATGAAAAACTGTTTTTT | CASSYRENEKLFF
. | . | TRBJ1-3 | TRBV3-1/TRBV3-2 | TGTGCCAGCAGCCGTACAGGGACTGGAAACACCATATATTTT | CASSRTGTGNTIYF
. | . | TRBJ1-2 | TRBV4-1 | TGCGCCAGCAGCCAAGTTTTGGGTGGCTACACCTTC | CASSQVLGGYTF
. | . | TRBJ1-2 | TRBV21-1 | TGTGCCAGCAGCAGGGTCCGACAGGGCGAAGGCTATGGCTACACCTTC | CASSRVRQGEGYGYTF
once | . | TRBJ2-2 | TRBV30 | TGTGCCTGGAGTGTAAGTGTTAACACCGGGGAGCTGTTTTTT | CAWSVSVNTGELFF
. | TRBD1 | TRBJ1-5 | TRBV24-1 | TGTGCCACCAGTGACTCAGGGGGCCTCCAGCCCCAGCATTTT | CATSDSGGLQPQHF
. | TRBD1 | TRBJ1-1 | TRBV30 | TGTGCCTCAGCTTCGAAGGGGGCCACTGAAGCTTTCTTT | CASASKGATEAFF
. | . | TRBJ1-4 | TRBV7-9 | TGTGCCAGCAGCTTAGTGTTAACAGGGGAAAAACTGTTTTTT | CASSLVLTGEKLFF
. | . | TRBJ1-6 | TRBV6-6 | TGTGCCAGCAGACAGGGAAATTCACCCCTCCACTTT | CASRQGNSPLHF
few | . | TRBJ2-2 | TRBV3-1/TRBV3-2 | TGTGCCAGCCGAGCAGGGGTCACCGGGGAGCTGTTTTTT | CASRAGVTGELFF
. | . | TRBJ1-2 | TRBV9 | TGTGCCAGCAGCGTAGGGGCGGGTACATACTATGGCTACACCTTC | CASSVGAGTYYGYTF
once | . | TRBJ1-4 | TRBV7-2 | TGTGCCAGTCGACAGGTTATTAATGAAAAACTGTTTTTT | CASRQVINEKLFF
. | . | TRBJ1-1 | TRBV7-9 | TGTGCCAGCAGCTCGGATGGGGGGATCACTGAAGCTTTCTTT | CASSSDGGITEAFF
. | . | TRBJ2-1 | TRBV5-1 | TGCGCCAGCAGATGGAATAGCGAGGGTGAGCAGTTCTTC | CASRWNSEGEQFF
. | TRBD2 | TRBJ2-2 | TRBV7-2 | TGTGCCAGCAGCTTAAGCAGCGGGGGTGCCGGGGAGCTGTTTTTT | CASSLSSGGAGELFF
. | TRBD2 | TRBJ2-1 | TRBV7-3 | TGTGCCAGCAGCCCCCGGGGACTAGCTATCAATGAGCAGTTCTTC | CASSPRGLAINEQFF